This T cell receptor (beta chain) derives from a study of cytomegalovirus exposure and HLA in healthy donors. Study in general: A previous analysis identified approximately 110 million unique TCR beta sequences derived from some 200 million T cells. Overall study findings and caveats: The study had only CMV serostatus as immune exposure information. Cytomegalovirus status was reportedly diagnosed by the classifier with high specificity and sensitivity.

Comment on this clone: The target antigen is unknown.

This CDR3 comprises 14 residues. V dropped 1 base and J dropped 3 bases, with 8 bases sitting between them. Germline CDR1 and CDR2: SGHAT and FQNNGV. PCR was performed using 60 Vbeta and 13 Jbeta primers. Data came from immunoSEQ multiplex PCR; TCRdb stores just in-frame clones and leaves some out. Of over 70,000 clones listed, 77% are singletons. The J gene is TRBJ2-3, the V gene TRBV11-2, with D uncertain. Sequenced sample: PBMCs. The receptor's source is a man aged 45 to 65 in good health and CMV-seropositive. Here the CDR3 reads CASSLVFATDTQYF. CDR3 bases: TGTGCCAGCAGCTTAGTCTTCGCGACAGATACGCAGTATTTT.